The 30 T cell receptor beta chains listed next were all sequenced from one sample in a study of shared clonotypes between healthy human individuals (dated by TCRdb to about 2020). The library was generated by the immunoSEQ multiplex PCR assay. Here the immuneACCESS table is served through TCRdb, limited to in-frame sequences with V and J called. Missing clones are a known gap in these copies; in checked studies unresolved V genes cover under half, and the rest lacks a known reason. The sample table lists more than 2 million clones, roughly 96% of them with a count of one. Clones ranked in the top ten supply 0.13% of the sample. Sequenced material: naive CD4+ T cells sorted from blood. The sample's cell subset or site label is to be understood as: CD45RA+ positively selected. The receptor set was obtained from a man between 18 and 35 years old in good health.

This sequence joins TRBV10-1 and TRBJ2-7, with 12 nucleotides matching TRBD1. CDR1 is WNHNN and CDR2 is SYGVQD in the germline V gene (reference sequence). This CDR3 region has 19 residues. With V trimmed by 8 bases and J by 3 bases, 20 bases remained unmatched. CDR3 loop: CASHLHPGTGGLSDYEQYF. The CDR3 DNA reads TGCGCCAGCCATCTCCACCCCGGGACAGGGGGCTTGTCGGACTACGAGCAGTACTTC.

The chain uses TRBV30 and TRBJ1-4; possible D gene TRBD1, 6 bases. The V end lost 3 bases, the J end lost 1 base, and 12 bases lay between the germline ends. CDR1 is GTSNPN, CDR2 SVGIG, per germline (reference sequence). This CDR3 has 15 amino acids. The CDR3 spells CAWRVPGVTNEKLFF. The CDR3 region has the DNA TGTGCCTGGAGGGTACCAGGGGTAACTAATGAAAAACTGTTTTTT.

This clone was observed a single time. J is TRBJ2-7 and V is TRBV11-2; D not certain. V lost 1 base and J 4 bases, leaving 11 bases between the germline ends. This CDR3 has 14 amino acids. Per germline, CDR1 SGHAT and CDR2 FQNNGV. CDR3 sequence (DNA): TGTGCCAGCAGCTTAGTTGGGGTAGGATACGAGCAGTACTTC. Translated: CASSLVGVGYEQYF.

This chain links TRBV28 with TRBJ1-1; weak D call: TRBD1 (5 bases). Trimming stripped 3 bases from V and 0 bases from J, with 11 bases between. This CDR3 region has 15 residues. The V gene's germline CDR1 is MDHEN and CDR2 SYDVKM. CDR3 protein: CASSFFDSLNTEAFF. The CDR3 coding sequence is TGTGCCAGCAGTTTTTTTGACAGCCTGAACACTGAAGCTTTCTTT.

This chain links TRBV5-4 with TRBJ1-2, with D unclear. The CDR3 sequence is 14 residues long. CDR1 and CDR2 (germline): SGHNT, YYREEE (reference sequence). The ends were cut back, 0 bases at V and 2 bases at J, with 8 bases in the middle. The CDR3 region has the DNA TGTGCCAGCAGCTTGGAAGCCAACAACTATGGCTACACCTTC. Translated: CASSLEANNYGYTF.

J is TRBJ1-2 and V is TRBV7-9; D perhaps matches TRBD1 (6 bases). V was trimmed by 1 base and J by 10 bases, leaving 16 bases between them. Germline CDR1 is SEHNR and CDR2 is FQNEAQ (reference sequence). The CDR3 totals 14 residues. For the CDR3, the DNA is TGTGCCAGCAGCTTAGATCTATCCAGGGGTGCCTACACCTTC. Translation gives CASSLDLSRGAYTF.

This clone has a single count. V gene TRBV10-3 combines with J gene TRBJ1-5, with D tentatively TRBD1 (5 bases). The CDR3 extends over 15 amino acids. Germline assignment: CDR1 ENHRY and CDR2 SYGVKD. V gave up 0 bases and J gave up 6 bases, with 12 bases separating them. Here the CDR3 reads CAISESSGLGQPQHF. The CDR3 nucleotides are TGTGCCATCAGTGAGTCTTCAGGGCTGGGTCAGCCCCAGCATTTT.

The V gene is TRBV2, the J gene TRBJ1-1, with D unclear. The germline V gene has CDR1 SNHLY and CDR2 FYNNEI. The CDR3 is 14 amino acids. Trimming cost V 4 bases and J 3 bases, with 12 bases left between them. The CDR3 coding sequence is TGTGCCAGCAGTGGAGACCGGTGGGACACTGAAGCTTTCTTT. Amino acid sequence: CASSGDRWDTEAFF.

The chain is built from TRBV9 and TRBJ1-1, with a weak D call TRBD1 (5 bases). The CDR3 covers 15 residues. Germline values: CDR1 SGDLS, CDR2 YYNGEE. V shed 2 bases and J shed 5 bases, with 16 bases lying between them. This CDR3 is CASSVGNWEGTEAFF. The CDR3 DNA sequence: TGTGCCAGCAGCGTTGGTAATTGGGAGGGGACTGAAGCTTTCTTT.

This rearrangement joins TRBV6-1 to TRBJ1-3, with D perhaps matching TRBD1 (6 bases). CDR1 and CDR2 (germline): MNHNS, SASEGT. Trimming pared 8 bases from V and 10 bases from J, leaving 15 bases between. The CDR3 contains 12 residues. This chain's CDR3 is CASATTGSTIYF. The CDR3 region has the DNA TGTGCCAGCGCGACTACAGGGTCTACCATATATTTT.

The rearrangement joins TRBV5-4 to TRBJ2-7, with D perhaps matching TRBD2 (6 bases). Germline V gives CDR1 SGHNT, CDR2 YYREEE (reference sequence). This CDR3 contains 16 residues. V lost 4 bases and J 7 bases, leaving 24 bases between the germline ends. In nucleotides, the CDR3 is TGTGCCAGCAGCCGCCAAGTAGCGGACCCTAGTAGGGAGCAGTACTTC. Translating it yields CASSRQVADPSREQYF.

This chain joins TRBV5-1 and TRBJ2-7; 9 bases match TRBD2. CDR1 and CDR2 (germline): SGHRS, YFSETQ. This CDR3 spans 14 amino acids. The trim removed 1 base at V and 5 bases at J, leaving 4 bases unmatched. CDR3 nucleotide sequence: TGCGCCAGCAGCTTGATAAGCGGGGGGAACGAGCAGTACTTC. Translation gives CASSLISGGNEQYF.

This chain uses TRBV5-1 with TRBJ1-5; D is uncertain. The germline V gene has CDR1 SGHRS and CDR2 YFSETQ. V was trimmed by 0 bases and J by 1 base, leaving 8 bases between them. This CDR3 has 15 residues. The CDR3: CASSLGERSNQPQHF. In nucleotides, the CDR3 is TGCGCCAGCAGCTTGGGGGAGAGGAGCAATCAGCCCCAGCATTTT. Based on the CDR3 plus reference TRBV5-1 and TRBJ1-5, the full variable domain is KAGVTQTPRYLIKTRGQQVTLSCSPISGHRSVSWYQQTPGQGLQFLFEYFSETQRNKGNFPGRFSGRQFSNSRSEMNVSTLELGDSALYLCASSLGERSNQPQHFGDGTRLSIL.

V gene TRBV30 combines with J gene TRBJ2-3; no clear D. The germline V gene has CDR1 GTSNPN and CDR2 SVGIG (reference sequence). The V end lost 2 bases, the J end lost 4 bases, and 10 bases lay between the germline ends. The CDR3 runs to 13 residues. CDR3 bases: TGTGCCTGGAGTTCACACCCCCCAGATACGCAGTATTTT. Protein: CAWSSHPPDTQYF. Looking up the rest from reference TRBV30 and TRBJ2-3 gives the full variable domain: SQTIHQWPATLVQPVGSPLSLECTVEGTSNPNLYWYRQAAGRGLQLLFYSVGIGQISSEVPQNLSASRPQDRQFILSSKKLLLSDSGFYLCAWSSHPPDTQYFGPGTRLTVL.

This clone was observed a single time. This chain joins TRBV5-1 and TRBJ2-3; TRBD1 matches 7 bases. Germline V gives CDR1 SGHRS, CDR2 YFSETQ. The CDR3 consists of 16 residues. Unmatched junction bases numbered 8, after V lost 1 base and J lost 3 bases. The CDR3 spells CASSLIGGSTTDTQYF. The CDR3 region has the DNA TGCGCCAGCAGCTTGATAGGGGGCTCAACGACAGATACGCAGTATTTT. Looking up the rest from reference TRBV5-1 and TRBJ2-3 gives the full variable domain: KAGVTQTPRYLIKTRGQQVTLSCSPISGHRSVSWYQQTPGQGLQFLFEYFSETQRNKGNFPGRFSGRQFSNSRSEMNVSTLELGDSALYLCASSLIGGSTTDTQYFGPGTRLTVL.

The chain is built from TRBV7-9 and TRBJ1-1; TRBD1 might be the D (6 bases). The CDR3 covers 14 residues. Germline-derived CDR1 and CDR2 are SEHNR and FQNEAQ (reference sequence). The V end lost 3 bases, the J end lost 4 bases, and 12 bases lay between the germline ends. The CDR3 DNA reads TGTGCCAGCAGCTTCAGGGGCATGGTCACTGAAGCTTTCTTT. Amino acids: CASSFRGMVTEAFF.

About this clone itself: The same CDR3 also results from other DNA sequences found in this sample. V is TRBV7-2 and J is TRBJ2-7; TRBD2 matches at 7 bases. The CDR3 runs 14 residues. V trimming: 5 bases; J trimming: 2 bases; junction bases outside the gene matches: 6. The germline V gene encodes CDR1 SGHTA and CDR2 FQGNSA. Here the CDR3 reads CASSLEAGPYEQYF. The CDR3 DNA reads TGTGCCAGCAGCCTAGAAGCGGGACCCTACGAGCAGTACTTC.

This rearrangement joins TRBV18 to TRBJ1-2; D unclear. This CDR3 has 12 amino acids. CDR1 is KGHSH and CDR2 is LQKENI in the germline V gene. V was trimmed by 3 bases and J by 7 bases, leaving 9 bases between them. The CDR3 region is CASSPDGSGYTF. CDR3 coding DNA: TGTGCCAGCTCACCTGACGGCTCTGGCTACACCTTC.

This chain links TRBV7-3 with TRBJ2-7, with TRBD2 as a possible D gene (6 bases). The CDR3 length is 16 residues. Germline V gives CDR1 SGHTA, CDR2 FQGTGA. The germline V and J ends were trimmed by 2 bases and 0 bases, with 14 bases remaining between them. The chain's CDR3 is CASSLEGTLYSYEQYF. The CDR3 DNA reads TGTGCCAGCAGCTTAGAGGGGACTTTATACTCCTACGAGCAGTACTTC.

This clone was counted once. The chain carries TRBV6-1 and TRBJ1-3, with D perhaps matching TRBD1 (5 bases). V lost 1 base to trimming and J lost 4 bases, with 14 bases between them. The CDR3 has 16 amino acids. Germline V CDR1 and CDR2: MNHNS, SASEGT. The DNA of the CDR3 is TGTGCCAGCAGTGAAGTGCCCGGGGCAGGCGGAAACACCATATATTTT. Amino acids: CASSEVPGAGGNTIYF.

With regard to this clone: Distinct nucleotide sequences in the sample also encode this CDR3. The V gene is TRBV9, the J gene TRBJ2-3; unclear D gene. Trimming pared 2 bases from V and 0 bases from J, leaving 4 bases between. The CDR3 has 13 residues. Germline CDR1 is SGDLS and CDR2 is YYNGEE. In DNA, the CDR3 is TGTGCCAGCAGCGTTACTAGCACAGATACGCAGTATTTT. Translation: CASSVTSTDTQYF. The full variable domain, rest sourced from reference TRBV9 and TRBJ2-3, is DSGVTQTPKHLITATGQRVTLRCSPRSGDLSVYWYQQSLDQGLQFLIQYYNGEERAKGNILERFSAQQFPDLHSELNLSSLELGDSALYFCASSVTSTDTQYFGPGTRLTVL.

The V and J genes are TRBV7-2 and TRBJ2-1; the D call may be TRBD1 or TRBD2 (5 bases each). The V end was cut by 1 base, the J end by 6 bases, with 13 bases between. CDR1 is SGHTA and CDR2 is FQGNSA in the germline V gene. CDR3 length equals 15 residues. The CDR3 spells CASSLVPAGSNEQFF. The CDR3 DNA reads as TGTGCCAGCAGCTTAGTGCCCGCAGGGAGCAATGAGCAGTTCTTC.

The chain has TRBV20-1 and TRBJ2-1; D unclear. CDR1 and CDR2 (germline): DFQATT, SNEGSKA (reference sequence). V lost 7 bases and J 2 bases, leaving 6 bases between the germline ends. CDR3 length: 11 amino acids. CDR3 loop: CSVSTYNEQFF. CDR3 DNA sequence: TGCAGTGTTAGTACCTACAATGAGCAGTTCTTC.

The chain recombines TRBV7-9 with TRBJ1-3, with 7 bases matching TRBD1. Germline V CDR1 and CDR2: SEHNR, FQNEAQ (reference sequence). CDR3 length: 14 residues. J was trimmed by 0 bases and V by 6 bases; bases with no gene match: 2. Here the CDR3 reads CASRWDSSGNTIYF. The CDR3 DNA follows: TGTGCCAGCAGATGGGACAGCTCTGGAAACACCATATATTTT.

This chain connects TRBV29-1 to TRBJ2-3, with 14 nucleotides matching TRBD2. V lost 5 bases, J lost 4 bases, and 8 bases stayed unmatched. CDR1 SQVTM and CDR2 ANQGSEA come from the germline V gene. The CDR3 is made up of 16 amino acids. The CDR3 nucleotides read TGCAGCGTTACTGCAAGACTAGCGGGAGGGTCAGATACGCAGTATTTT. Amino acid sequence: CSVTARLAGGSDTQYF.

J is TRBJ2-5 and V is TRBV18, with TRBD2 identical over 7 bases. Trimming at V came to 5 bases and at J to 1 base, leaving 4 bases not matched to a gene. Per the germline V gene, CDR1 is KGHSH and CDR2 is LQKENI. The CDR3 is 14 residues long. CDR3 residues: CASSILAAQETQYF. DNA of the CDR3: TGTGCCAGCTCAATCCTAGCGGCCCAAGAGACCCAGTACTTC.

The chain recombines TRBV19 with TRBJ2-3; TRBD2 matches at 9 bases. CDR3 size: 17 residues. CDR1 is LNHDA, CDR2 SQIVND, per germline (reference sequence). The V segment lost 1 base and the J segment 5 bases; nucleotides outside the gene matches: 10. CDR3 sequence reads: CASSIGSLAGIGDTQYF. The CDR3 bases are TGTGCCAGTAGTATAGGTAGCCTAGCGGGAATAGGAGATACGCAGTATTTT.

The CDR3 region is CASSPKDRGNDGYTF. CDR3 DNA sequence: TGTGCCAGCAGTCCGAAGGACAGGGGGAACGATGGCTACACCTTC. This sequence joins TRBV27 and TRBJ1-2, with 10 bases that match TRBD1. The junction had 9 bases not matched to a gene; V was cut back by 5 bases and J by 6 bases. CDR3 length: 15 residues. CDR1 and CDR2 from the germline V gene are MNHEY and SMNVEV (reference sequence).

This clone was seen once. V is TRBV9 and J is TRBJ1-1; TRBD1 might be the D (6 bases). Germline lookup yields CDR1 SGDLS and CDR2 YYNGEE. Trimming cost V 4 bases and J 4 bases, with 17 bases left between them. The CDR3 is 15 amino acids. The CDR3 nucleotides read TGTGCCAGCAGCCCCGCCGGGACACCTGCCACTGAAGCTTTCTTT. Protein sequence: CASSPAGTPATEAFF.

CDR3 nucleotide sequence: TGTGCCAGCAGCTTGAAAACAGGCTCCTACGAGCAGTACTTC. It specifies CASSLKTGSYEQYF. This sequence joins TRBV5-4 and TRBJ2-7; TRBD1 might be the D (5 bases). In germline, CDR1 is SGHNT, CDR2 YYREEE (reference sequence). Trimming removed 1 base at V and 0 bases at J, with 8 bases between. The length of the CDR3 is 14 residues.